These 18 T cell receptor beta chains were all obtained from the same sample, sequenced in a study of Graves' ophthalmopathy and Graves' hyperthyroidism. The study amplified TCR beta CDR3 regions using RNA transcripts. Following a first-round RT-PCR that used HTBI primers, a second-round multiplex PCR was carried out. TCRdb reprocessed the multiplex PCR reads with MiXCR, giving one entry per CDR3 protein. Among some 210,000 distinct CDR3 sequences listed, over 25% were seen once. The sample consisted of peripheral blood. The receptors originated from a man aged 50-59 years with Graves' ophthalmopathy.

This clonotype was seen many times. This sequence joins TRBV11-2 and TRBJ2-3, with D perhaps matching TRBD1 (7 bases). The CDR3 runs to 14 residues. CDR1 and CDR2 from the germline V gene are SGHAT and FQNNGV. V lost 4 bases, J lost 4 bases, and 12 bases lay in between. CDR3 residues: CASSSGGFADTQYF. CDR3 nucleotide sequence: TGTGCCAGCAGCTCAGGGGGGTTCGCAGATACGCAGTATTTT. Full variable domain (missing parts from reference TRBV11-2 and TRBJ2-3): EAGVAQSPRYKIIEKRQSVAFWCNPISGHATLYWYQQILGQGPKLLIQFQNNGVVDDSQLPKDRFSAERLKGVDSTLKIQPAKLEDSAVYLCASSSGGFADTQYFGPGTRLTVL.

This clonotype appeared many times. This chain links TRBV19 with TRBJ2-7, with D possibly TRBD1 on 6 matching bases. Germline V CDR1 and CDR2: LNHDA, SQIVND (reference sequence). This CDR3 is 13 amino acids long. V lost 3 bases, J lost 6 bases, and 12 bases lay in between. The CDR3 sequence: CASSISQGTEQYF. CDR3 in DNA: TGTGCCAGTAGTATTTCACAGGGAACCGAGCAGTACTTC.

This clonotype was picked up many times. The chain links TRBV6-1 to TRBJ2-2; D not certain. The CDR3 consists of 17 residues. Trimming removed 1 base from V and 2 bases from J, with 14 bases in between. Germline V CDR1 and CDR2: MNHNS, SASEGT. The DNA of the CDR3 is TGTGCCAGCAGTGAAGGGCCCTTGTTCCCCAACACCGGGGAGCTGTTTTTT. Amino acids: CASSEGPLFPNTGELFF.

CDR3 coding DNA: TGTGCCAGCAGTTACTCGATACTAGCGGGAGGGTACGAGCAGTACTTC. Translating gives CASSYSILAGGYEQYF. This chain links TRBV6-5 with TRBJ2-7, with 13 bases identical to TRBD2. There are 16 residues in the CDR3. Germline lookup yields CDR1 MNHEY and CDR2 SVGAGI. V shed 0 bases, J shed 4 bases, and the junction held 3 bases outside the gene matches.

This clonotype has ten or more counts. J is TRBJ2-7 and V is TRBV20-1; D gene unclear. V lost 2 bases to trimming and J lost 2 bases, with 10 bases between them. The CDR3 is 13 residues long. Germline V gene sequence: CDR1 DFQATT, CDR2 SNEGSKA (reference sequence). The CDR3 loop is CSARRPSAYEQYF. CDR3 bases: TGCAGTGCTAGAAGACCTTCGGCCTACGAGCAGTACTTC.

This clonotype was counted at least ten times. The V and J genes are TRBV7-9 and TRBJ1-5; D unclear. The CDR3 is made up of 19 amino acids. CDR1 and CDR2 from the germline V gene are SEHNR and FQNEAQ (reference sequence). The V gene lost 2 bases and the J gene lost 2 bases, with 22 bases spanning the gap. The CDR3 here is CASSLIRQYPLIRNQPQHF. The CDR3 DNA sequence: TGTGCCAGCAGCTTAATACGGCAGTACCCTCTAATCCGCAATCAGCCCCAGCATTTT.

This clonotype was seen at least ten times. V is TRBV28 and J is TRBJ2-5, with 7 bases that match TRBD2. This CDR3 is built from 15 residues. Germline V gene lookup returns CDR1 MDHEN and CDR2 SYDVKM. Germline trimming cut 6 bases from V and 4 bases from J; bases unmatched to any gene: 11. The CDR3 DNA reads as TGTGCCAGCAGATCTAGCGGAGGGGTAGCAGAGACCCAGTACTTC. It encodes CASRSSGGVAETQYF.

This clonotype was observed many times. The V and J genes are TRBV12-3 or TRBV12-4 and TRBJ2-5; tentative D call: TRBD2 (5 bases). The CDR3 runs 16 residues. V was trimmed by 5 bases and J by 0 bases, leaving 16 bases between them. The CDR3 loop reads CASSVGGGNNQETQYF. In DNA form, the CDR3 reads TGTGCCAGCAGTGTCGGAGGCGGCAATAACCAAGAGACCCAGTACTTC.

The chain uses TRBV7-9 and TRBJ2-5; 9 bases agree with TRBD1. V dropped 6 bases and J dropped 5; count of bases not matched to a gene: 7. The germline V gene has CDR1 SEHNR and CDR2 FQNEAQ (reference sequence). The CDR3 loop spans 14 amino acids. CDR3 amino acids: CASRYGTGTETQYF. In DNA, the CDR3 is TGTGCCAGCAGATACGGGACAGGGACGGAGACCCAGTACTTC.

In this sample, this clonotype turned up many times. V is TRBV30 and J is TRBJ1-5, with D possibly TRBD1 on 5 matching bases. CDR1 and CDR2 (germline): GTSNPN, SVGIG (reference sequence). The CDR3 covers 16 residues. Trimming stripped 1 base from V and 6 bases from J, with 19 bases between. CDR3 DNA sequence: TGTGCCTGGAGTGCCACCGGGACCCACCAGAGTCAGCCCCAGCATTTT. As protein: CAWSATGTHQSQPQHF.

This clonotype was picked up many times. The chain carries TRBV19 and TRBJ2-7, with 9 bases lining up with TRBD1. J lost 2 bases, V lost 5 bases, and 7 bases had no gene match. Germline loops: CDR1 LNHDA, CDR2 SQIVND (reference sequence). The CDR3 covers 15 residues. The chain's CDR3 is CASSAPGQGTYEQYF. The CDR3 DNA is TGTGCCAGTAGTGCCCCGGGACAGGGAACCTACGAGCAGTACTTC.

V gene TRBV15 combines with J gene TRBJ2-3; D call uncertain. This CDR3 contains 14 residues. The V end was cut by 6 bases, the J end by 1 base, with 11 bases between. Germline assignment: CDR1 LNHNV and CDR2 YYDKDF (reference sequence). CDR3 nucleotides: TGTGCCACCAGGACCCACGGCGGCACAGATACGCAGTATTTT. Amino acids: CATRTHGGTDTQYF.

This clonotype has at least ten counts. The chain carries TRBV27 and TRBJ1-3; D possibly corresponds to TRBD1 (5 bases). V was clipped by 2 bases and J by 0 bases, with 11 bases between them. CDR1 and CDR2 (germline): MNHEY, SMNVEV (reference sequence). The CDR3 has 16 residues. The CDR3 DNA reads as TGTGCCAGCAGTTTACGGGACCCCACCTCTGGAAACACCATATATTTT. Amino acids: CASSLRDPTSGNTIYF.

This clonotype came up many times. A much larger clone differs by one base, so this may be a read error. The CDR3 region is CASSLGGGSGANVLTF. DNA for the CDR3: TGTGCCAGCAGCTTAGGGGGAGGGTCTGGGGCCAACGTCCTGACTTTC. The chain combines TRBV13 with TRBJ2-6; 7 nucleotides agree with TRBD2. The CDR3 is 16 residues long. Germline assignment: CDR1 PRHDT and CDR2 FYEKMQ (reference sequence). After removal of 0 bases from V and 1 base from J, the junction contained 0 bases not matched to a gene.

This chain connects TRBV19 to TRBJ1-5; D is unclear. The CDR3 contains 12 residues. Germline V gene lookup returns CDR1 LNHDA and CDR2 SQIVND (reference sequence). V was shortened by 8 bases and J by 3 bases, with 8 bases between the two germline ends. CDR3 amino acids: CASSRFNQPQHF. The CDR3, as DNA: TGTGCCAGTTCCAGGTTCAATCAGCCCCAGCATTTT.

This clonotype has just a few counts. The J gene is TRBJ2-7, the V gene TRBV7-9; D remains unclear. V gave up 3 bases and J gave up 8 bases, with 8 bases separating them. Germline lookup yields CDR1 SEHNR and CDR2 FQNEAQ (reference sequence). CDR3 length: 11 residues. As DNA, the CDR3 is TGTGCCAGCAGCTTCAAGGGTCAGCAGTACTTC. This translates into CASSFKGQQYF.

This clonotype was recorded a few times. The rearrangement links TRBV6-5 to TRBJ1-1, with 7 bases lining up with TRBD1. The V gene's germline CDR1 is MNHEY and CDR2 SVGAGI. V gave up 3 bases and J gave up 3 bases; unmatched junction bases: 1. The CDR3 is 13 residues long. The chain's CDR3 is CASSYDRDTEAFF. In DNA, the CDR3 is TGTGCCAGCAGTTATGACAGGGACACTGAAGCTTTCTTT.

This clonotype was seen many times. The V and J genes are TRBV11-2 and TRBJ2-5, with TRBD2 matching 8 bases. This CDR3 spans 16 amino acids. The germline CDR1 and CDR2 sequences are SGHAT and FQNNGV. The junction had 9 bases not matched to a gene; V was cut back by 5 bases and J by 1 base. The CDR3 region is CASSRGGRVIQETQYF. The CDR3 DNA sequence: TGTGCCAGCAGCCGGGGGGGGCGGGTCATCCAAGAGACCCAGTACTTC.